The 5 T cell receptor beta chains in this list originate from one sample, sequenced in a study of T cell responses to AZD1222 COVID-19 vaccine. Assay: immunoSEQ multiplex PCR; the TCRdb copy retains only in-frame clones and omits some. The sample contains over 130,000 clones, 88% of which appear only once. Sample: peripheral blood, taken 28 days after the second AZD1222 dose. These receptors were obtained from an adult who received the AZD1222 COVID-19 vaccine.

This clone was counted a single time. V gene TRBV10-3 combines with J gene TRBJ1-6; the D is unclear. Trimming left V 6 bases short and J 0 bases short, with 9 bases between. CDR3 length equals 15 residues. CDR1 ENHRY and CDR2 SYGVKD come from the germline V gene. The CDR3, as DNA: TGTGCCATCAGCGTGGGGAGCTCCTATAATTCACCCCTCCACTTT. Translating gives CAISVGSSYNSPLHF.

This clone was seen only a few times. The chain is built from TRBV5-1 and TRBJ1-3, with D hard to call. This CDR3 region has 14 residues. Trimming removed 4 bases at V and 1 base at J, with 9 bases between. Germline CDR1 is SGHRS and CDR2 is YFSETQ. This chain's CDR3 is CASSPSQSGNTIYF. The CDR3 nucleotides read TGCGCCAGCAGCCCGAGCCAATCTGGAAACACCATATATTTT.

This clone was seen only once. As DNA, the CDR3 is TGTGCCAGCAGCGGGGGTGAAAAACTGTTTTTT. Amino acids: CASSGGEKLFF. V is TRBV6-5 and J is TRBJ1-4; perhaps TRBD1 as D (5 bases). This CDR3 region has 11 residues. The germline V and J ends were trimmed by 6 bases and 7 bases, with 6 bases remaining between them. The germline V gene encodes CDR1 MNHEY and CDR2 SVGAGI.

V usage is TRBV10-3 and J usage is TRBJ1-4; 7 positions match TRBD1. V shed 6 bases and J 4 bases; nucleotides not matched to a gene: 5. The CDR3 length is 14 residues. Germline V gives CDR1 ENHRY, CDR2 SYGVKD. CDR3 loop: CAIRPTGSNEKLFF. Written as DNA, the CDR3 is TGTGCCATCAGACCGACAGGGAGTAATGAAAAACTGTTTTTT.

The rearrangement links TRBV3-1 (or the pseudogene TRBV3-2) to TRBJ1-2; D ambiguous. Trimming took off 10 bases at V and 6 bases at J, with 18 bases between the two ends. This CDR3 is 13 amino acids long. CDR1 is LGHDT, CDR2 YNNKEL, per germline (reference sequence). The CDR3 loop is CAIPRGAGDGYTF. In nucleotides, the CDR3 is TGTGCCATCCCCAGAGGCGCTGGGGATGGCTACACCTTC.